This entry lists 4 T cell receptor beta chains sequenced from one sample in a study of OX40 agonist ivuxolimab in advanced cancers. The protocol was immunoSEQ multiplex PCR, while the TCRdb copy is restricted to in-frame clones and leaves out a portion. The table includes tens of thousands of clones, over 75% detected once. The sequencing used CD4+ or CD8+ T cells sorted from blood, collected in a trial of the OX40 agonist ivuxolimab. These TCRs come from an adult with an advanced solid tumor such as melanoma, head and neck, liver or kidney cancer.

V usage is TRBV4-1 and J usage is TRBJ1-5, with 8 bases that match TRBD1. With 2 bases clipped from V and 1 base from J, the junction kept 4 bases outside the gene matches. The CDR3 covers 16 residues. CDR1 is MGHRA, CDR2 YSYEKL, per germline. The CDR3 region has the DNA TGCGCCAGCAGCCAAAGGACAGGGTCGAGCAATCAGCCCCAGCATTTT. Its protein is CASSQRTGSSNQPQHF.

The chain recombines TRBV5-1 with TRBJ2-5; 9 bases line up with TRBD1. After removal of 2 bases from V and 5 bases from J, the junction contained 4 bases not matched to a gene. CDR1 is SGHRS, CDR2 YFSETQ, per germline. The CDR3 contains 14 residues. In DNA, the CDR3 is TGCGCCAGCAGCTTACAGGGGGCGGGGGAGACCCAGTACTTC. This sequence encodes CASSLQGAGETQYF.

This clone was seen only once. V gene TRBV5-4 combines with J gene TRBJ2-6; perhaps D is TRBD1 or TRBD2 (5 bases each). Germline-derived CDR1 and CDR2 are SGHNT and YYREEE (reference sequence). V was trimmed by 4 bases and J by 1 base, leaving 18 bases between them. CDR3 length: 18 amino acids. CDR3 DNA: TGTGCCAGCAGCCGTAGTAGGGACGTATGGTCTGGGGCCAACGTCCTGACTTTC. It translates to CASSRSRDVWSGANVLTF.

Note on this clone: The sample has other DNA sequences that encode this CDR3 too. V usage is TRBV9 and J usage is TRBJ2-1; the D is unclear. Trimming took off 0 bases at V and 4 bases at J, with 8 bases between the two ends. The CDR3 loop spans 14 amino acids. Germline V gene sequence: CDR1 SGDLS, CDR2 YYNGEE. In DNA form, the CDR3 reads TGTGCCAGCAGCGTAGCTGGGAAGTACAATGAGCAGTTCTTC. It yields the protein CASSVAGKYNEQFF.